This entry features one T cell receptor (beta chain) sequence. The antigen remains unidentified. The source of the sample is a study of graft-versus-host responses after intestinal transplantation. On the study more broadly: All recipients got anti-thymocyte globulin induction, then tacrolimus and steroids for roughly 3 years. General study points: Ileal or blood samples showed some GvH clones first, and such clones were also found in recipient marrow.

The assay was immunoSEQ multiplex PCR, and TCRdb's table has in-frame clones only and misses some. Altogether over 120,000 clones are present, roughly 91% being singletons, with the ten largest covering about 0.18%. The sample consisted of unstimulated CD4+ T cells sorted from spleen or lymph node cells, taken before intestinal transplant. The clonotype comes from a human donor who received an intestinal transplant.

CDR3 DNA sequence: TGTGCCAGCAGAAAGGGAGGGGGCGAGAAACTGTTTTTT. The encoded protein is CASRKGGGEKLFF. The chain employs TRBV6-6 and TRBJ1-4, with 7 bases that match TRBD1. Trimming removed 6 bases from V and 11 bases from J; junction bases left unmatched: 9. Germline loops: CDR1 MNHNY, CDR2 SVGAGI (reference sequence). The CDR3 runs to 13 residues.